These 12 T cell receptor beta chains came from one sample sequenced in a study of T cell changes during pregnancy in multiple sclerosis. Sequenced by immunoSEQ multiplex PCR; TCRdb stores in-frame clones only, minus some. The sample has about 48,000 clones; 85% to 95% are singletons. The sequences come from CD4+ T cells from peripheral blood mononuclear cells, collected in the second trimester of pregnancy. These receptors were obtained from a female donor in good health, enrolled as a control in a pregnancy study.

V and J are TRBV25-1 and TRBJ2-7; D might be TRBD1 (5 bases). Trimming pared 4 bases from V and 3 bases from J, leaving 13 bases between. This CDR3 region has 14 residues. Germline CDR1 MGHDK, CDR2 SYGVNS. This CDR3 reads CASSGSTEIYEQYF. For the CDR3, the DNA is TGTGCCAGCAGTGGCTCGACAGAGATCTACGAGCAGTACTTC.

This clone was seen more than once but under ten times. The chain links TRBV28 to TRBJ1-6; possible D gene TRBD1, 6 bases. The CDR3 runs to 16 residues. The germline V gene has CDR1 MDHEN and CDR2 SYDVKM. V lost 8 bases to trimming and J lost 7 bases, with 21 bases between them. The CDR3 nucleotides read TGTGCCAGCGGCCCTCCCCGGTGGACAGCCAATTCACCCCTCCACTTT. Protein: CASGPPRWTANSPLHF.

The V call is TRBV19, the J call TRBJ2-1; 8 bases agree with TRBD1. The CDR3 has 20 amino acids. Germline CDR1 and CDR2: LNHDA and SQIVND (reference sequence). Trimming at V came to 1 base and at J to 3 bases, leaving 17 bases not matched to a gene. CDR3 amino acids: CASSIGSPRPGGGFYNEQFF. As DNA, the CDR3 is TGTGCCAGTAGTATAGGTAGTCCCAGGCCAGGGGGCGGTTTCTACAATGAGCAGTTCTTC.

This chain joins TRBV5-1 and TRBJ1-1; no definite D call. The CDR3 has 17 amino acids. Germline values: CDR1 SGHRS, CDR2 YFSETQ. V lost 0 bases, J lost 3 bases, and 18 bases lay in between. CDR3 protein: CASSLAGFVESHTEAFF. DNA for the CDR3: TGCGCCAGCAGCTTGGCCGGGTTTGTGGAGTCCCACACTGAAGCTTTCTTT.

The CDR3 region has the DNA TGCGCCAGCAGCCAAGAGCAAAACGAGCAGTACTTC. Translation gives CASSQEQNEQYF. V is TRBV5-1 and J is TRBJ2-7; D call uncertain. Trimming cost V 4 bases and J 5 bases, with 10 bases left between them. The V gene's germline CDR1 is SGHRS and CDR2 YFSETQ. The CDR3 consists of 12 residues.

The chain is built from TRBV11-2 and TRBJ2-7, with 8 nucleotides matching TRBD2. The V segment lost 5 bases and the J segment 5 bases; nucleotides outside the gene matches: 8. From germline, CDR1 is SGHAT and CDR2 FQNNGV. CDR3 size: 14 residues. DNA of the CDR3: TGTGCCAGCAGCCCCGTCAGCGGGAGCAACGAGCAGTACTTC. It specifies CASSPVSGSNEQYF.

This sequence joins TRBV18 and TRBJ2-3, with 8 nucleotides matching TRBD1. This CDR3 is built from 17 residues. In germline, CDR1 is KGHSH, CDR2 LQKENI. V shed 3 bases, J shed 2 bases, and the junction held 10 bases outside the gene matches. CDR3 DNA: TGTGCCAGCTCACCCAATGGAGGACAGGGAGTCACAGATACGCAGTATTTT. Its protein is CASSPNGGQGVTDTQYF.

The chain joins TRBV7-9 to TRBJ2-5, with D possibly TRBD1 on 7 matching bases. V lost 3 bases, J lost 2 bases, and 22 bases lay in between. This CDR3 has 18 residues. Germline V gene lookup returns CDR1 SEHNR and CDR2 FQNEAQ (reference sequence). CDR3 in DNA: TGTGCCAGCAGCTTTGCTGAGTTCAACGGGGGACAGCAAGAGACCCAGTACTTC. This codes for CASSFAEFNGGQQETQYF. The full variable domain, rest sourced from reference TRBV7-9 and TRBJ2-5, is DTGVSQNPRHKITKRGQNVTFRCDPISEHNRLYWYRQTLGQGPEFLTYFQNEAQLEKSRLLSDRFSAERPKGSFSTLEIQRTEQGDSAMYLCASSFAEFNGGQQETQYFGPGTRLLVL.

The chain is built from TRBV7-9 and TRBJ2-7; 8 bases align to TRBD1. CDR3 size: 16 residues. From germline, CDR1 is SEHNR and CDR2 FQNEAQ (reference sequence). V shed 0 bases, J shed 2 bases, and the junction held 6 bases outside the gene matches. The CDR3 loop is CASSLARQGAPYEQYF. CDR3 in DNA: TGTGCCAGCAGCTTAGCGCGTCAGGGGGCGCCCTACGAGCAGTACTTC.

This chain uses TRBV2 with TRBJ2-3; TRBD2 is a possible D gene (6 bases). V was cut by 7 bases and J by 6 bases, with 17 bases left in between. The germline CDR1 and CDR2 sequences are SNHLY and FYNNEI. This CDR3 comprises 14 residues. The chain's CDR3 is CASTKEGLRDTQYF. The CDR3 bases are TGTGCCAGCACTAAGGAGGGCCTGAGGGATACGCAGTATTTT.

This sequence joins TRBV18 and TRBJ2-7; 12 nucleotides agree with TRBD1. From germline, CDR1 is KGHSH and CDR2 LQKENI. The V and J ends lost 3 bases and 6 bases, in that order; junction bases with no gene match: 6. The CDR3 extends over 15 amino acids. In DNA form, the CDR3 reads TGTGCCAGCTCACCTCCGGGACAGGGGGCCGGCGAGCAGTACTTC. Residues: CASSPPGQGAGEQYF.

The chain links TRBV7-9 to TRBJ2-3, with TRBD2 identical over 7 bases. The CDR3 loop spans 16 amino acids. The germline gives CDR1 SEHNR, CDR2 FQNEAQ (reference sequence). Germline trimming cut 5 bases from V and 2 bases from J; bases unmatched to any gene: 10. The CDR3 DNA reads TGTGCCAGCAGCCCGGGGGGTAGCGGGCTCACAGATACGCAGTATTTT. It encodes CASSPGGSGLTDTQYF.